This TCR beta chain came from a study of tumor and adjacent non-tumor tissue in lung cancer. The library came from three nested PCR rounds adapted from ARM-PCR protocols. Each CDR3 protein gets one entry after TCRdb re-called the multiplex PCR reads with MiXCR. The table includes tens of thousands of distinct CDR3 sequences, less than 75% detected once. Points from the study as a whole: Shorter survival was associated with higher TCR diversity in tumors. Top 100 clones took a larger repertoire share in normal lung. Significantly higher TCR diversity was found in tumor than normal lung.

RNA was extracted from bulk tissue without any cell sorting. A word on this clonotype: The target antigen is unknown. One junction end disagrees with the germline gene, perhaps due to a read error.

Per germline, CDR1 SGHAT and CDR2 FQDESV (reference sequence). The CDR3 runs 14 residues. V and J are TRBV11-1 and TRBJ2-5, with 8 bases fitting TRBD1. The TCR sequence derives from a man aged 60 to 75 with non-small cell lung cancer. The sample was lung tumor tissue. CDR3 region: CTSSSGQGQGIQYF. CDR3 bases: TGTACCAGCAGCTCCGGACAGGGCCAAGGGATCCAGTACTTC.